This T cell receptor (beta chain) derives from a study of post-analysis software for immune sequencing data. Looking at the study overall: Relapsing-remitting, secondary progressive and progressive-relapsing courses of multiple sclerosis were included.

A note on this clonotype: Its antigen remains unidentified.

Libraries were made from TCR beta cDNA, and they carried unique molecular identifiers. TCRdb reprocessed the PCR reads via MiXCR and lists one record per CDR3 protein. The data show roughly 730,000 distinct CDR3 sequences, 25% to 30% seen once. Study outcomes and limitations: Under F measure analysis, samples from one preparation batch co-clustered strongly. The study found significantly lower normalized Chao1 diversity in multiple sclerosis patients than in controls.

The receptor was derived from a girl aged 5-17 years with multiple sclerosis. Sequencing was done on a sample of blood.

CDR3: CASSLLTGARSYNEQFF. The CDR3 region has the DNA TGTGCCAGCAGTTTACTAACAGGAGCGCGTTCCTACAATGAGCAGTTCTTC. This chain links TRBV27 with TRBJ2-1; a weak D match, TRBD1 (5 bases). V was shortened by 2 bases and J by 1 base, with 15 bases between the two germline ends. The CDR3 is made up of 17 amino acids. The germline V gene encodes CDR1 MNHEY and CDR2 SMNVEV (reference sequence).